This entry concerns a single TCR beta chain. This sample is drawn from a study of cytomegalovirus exposure and HLA in healthy donors. Clones were read by immunoSEQ multiplex PCR, and TCRdb kept only the in-frame ones, dropping some. The sample records 150,000 to 160,000 clones, 70% to 90% being singletons. Germline CDR1 is LNHDA and CDR2 is SQIVND (reference sequence). Trimming stripped 5 bases from V and 7 bases from J, with 18 bases between. This CDR3 region has 15 residues. This receptor was identified in a human donor in good health. The V call is TRBV19, the J call TRBJ2-1, with D perhaps matching TRBD2 (6 bases). The sequenced sample was PBMCs. The CDR3 nucleotides read TGTGCCAGTAGTGGGGGGTTGGGGAACGGAAATGAGCAGTTCTTC. Translating gives CASSGGLGNGNEQFF.